These 18 T cell receptor beta chains originate from one sample sequenced in a study of Ad26.COV2.S vaccination and SARS-CoV-2 variants. Sequencing was performed with immunoSEQ multiplex PCR; in TCRdb, only in-frame clones are kept and a portion is missing. The sample records approximately 460,000 clones, about 89% being singletons. Treatment indicated: some 19 received Ad26.COV2.S at low or high dose, single or two shots; 5 received placebo; per-sample allocation not given. Specimens were obtained on day 63 following the first vaccine or placebo injection. This material consisted of peripheral blood, taken in a trial of Ad26.COV2.S vaccine versus placebo. These receptors originate from a person aged 18-60 years who received the Ad26.COV2.S COVID-19 vaccine or a placebo.

The chain uses TRBV30 and TRBJ1-1, with D unclear. Germline V gene data show CDR1 as GTSNPN and CDR2 as SVGIG (reference sequence). CDR3 length equals 14 residues. Between the trimmed V and J ends, which lost 0 bases and 3 bases, there was a span of 11 bases. The DNA for the CDR3 is TGTGCCTGGAGTGTAATGTTTCAGGACACTGAAGCTTTCTTT. Its protein is CAWSVMFQDTEAFF.

V gene TRBV6-1 combines with J gene TRBJ1-2, with 7 positions matching TRBD1. The junction had 9 bases not matched to a gene; V was cut back by 3 bases and J by 5 bases. The CDR3 extends over 15 amino acids. Germline V gene lookup returns CDR1 MNHNS and CDR2 SASEGT. CDR3 nucleotide sequence: TGTGCCAGCAGTGAGTCTGACAGGGCCACTTATGGCTACACCTTC. It specifies CASSESDRATYGYTF.

The chain has TRBV3-1 (or the pseudogene TRBV3-2) and TRBJ1-3; no definite D call. Trimming removed 5 bases from V and 5 bases from J, with 13 bases in between. Germline CDR1 LGHDT, CDR2 YNNKEL (reference sequence). This CDR3 contains 14 residues. The DNA for the CDR3 is TGTGCCAGCAGCGAACGCGGAACCCGAAACACCATATATTTT. Its protein product is CASSERGTRNTIYF.

The chain combines TRBV5-1 with TRBJ2-7; TRBD2 matches at 14 bases. Germline V gene data show CDR1 as SGHRS and CDR2 as YFSETQ. The V gene end was trimmed by 4 bases and the J gene end by 6 bases; junction bases not matched to a gene: 18. The CDR3 has 19 residues. The DNA for the CDR3 is TGCGCCAGCAGCACACGACTAGCGGGAGGGCCGCAGAAGGTAGGCGAGCAGTACTTC. It yields the protein CASSTRLAGGPQKVGEQYF.

The J gene is TRBJ1-5, the V gene TRBV7-8; D unresolved. The V gene's germline CDR1 is SGHVS and CDR2 FQNEAQ. This CDR3 contains 15 residues. The V end was cut by 1 base, the J end by 14 bases, with 21 bases between. In DNA, the CDR3 is TGTGCCAGCAGCTTAGGTGAAGCCTCGTCTGGTCGTAAGCATTTT. Its translation is CASSLGEASSGRKHF.

A remark on this clone: One end of the junction does not line up with germline, which may come from a read error. This chain links TRBV5-5 with TRBJ2-1, with unresolved D. The CDR3 is made up of 13 amino acids. Per the germline V gene, CDR1 is SGHKS and CDR2 is YYEKEE (reference sequence). As DNA, the CDR3 is TGTGCCAGCAGCTTGTCCTACTACGATGAGCAGTTCTTC. Translation: CASSLSYYDEQFF.

V is TRBV9 and J is TRBJ2-3; D is uncertain. Per the germline V gene, CDR1 is SGDLS and CDR2 is YYNGEE. Trimming cost V 0 bases and J 1 base, with 6 bases left between them. The CDR3 runs to 14 residues. CDR3 residues: CASSVAPGTDTQYF. CDR3 sequence (DNA): TGTGCCAGCAGCGTAGCTCCTGGCACAGATACGCAGTATTTT.

The V and J genes are TRBV5-6 and TRBJ1-1; D not certain. Germline V gene lookup returns CDR1 SGHDT and CDR2 YYEEEE. The V end was cut by 1 base, the J end by 5 bases, with 9 bases between. The CDR3 sequence is 13 residues long. The CDR3 DNA sequence: TGTGCCAGCAGCTTGTTCCGGGGTACTGAAGCTTTCTTT. Amino acids: CASSLFRGTEAFF.

This sequence joins TRBV21-1 and TRBJ2-4; the table's D call, TRBD1, has no DNA check behind it. TRBV21-1 is a listed pseudogene. The CDR3 contains 17 residues. The CDR3: CASSSYLGQIAKNIQYF. The CDR3 nucleotides are TGTGCCAGCAGCAGTTACTTGGGACAAATAGCCAAAAACATTCAGTACTTC.

The chain combines TRBV24-1 with TRBJ2-3; 8 bases map to TRBD2. The V and J ends lost 3 bases and 9 bases, in that order; junction bases with no gene match: 4. Germline CDR1 KGHDR, CDR2 SFDVKD. The CDR3 spans 13 residues. This chain's CDR3 is CATSDPQRGTQYF. Written as DNA, the CDR3 is TGTGCCACCAGTGATCCTCAGCGGGGGACGCAGTATTTT.

The chain's CDR3 is CASSSTTAGELFF. CDR3 nucleotides: TGTGCCAGCAGCTCGACGACGGCCGGGGAGCTGTTTTTT. This chain uses TRBV11-1 with TRBJ2-2; no definite D call. V was clipped by 4 bases and J by 6 bases, with 9 bases between them. Germline V CDR1 and CDR2: SGHAT, FQDESV (reference sequence). The CDR3 runs 13 residues. The variable domain in full, with the rest retrieved from reference TRBV11-1 and TRBJ2-2, is EAEVAQSPRYKITEKSQAVAFWCDPISGHATLYWYRQILGQGPELLVQFQDESVVDDSQLPKDRFSAERLKGVDSTLKIQPAELGDSAMYLCASSSTTAGELFFGEGSRLTVL.

This rearrangement joins TRBV15 to TRBJ2-7; D gene unclear. Trimming removed 3 bases from V and 1 base from J, with 7 bases in between. This CDR3 has 13 amino acids. Germline assignment: CDR1 LNHNV and CDR2 YYDKDF (reference sequence). The CDR3 sequence: CATSSGESYEQYF. The CDR3 nucleotides are TGTGCCACCAGCAGTGGTGAATCCTACGAGCAGTACTTC.

The chain is built from TRBV27 and TRBJ1-5; TRBD1 is a possible D gene (6 bases). Germline V gene lookup returns CDR1 MNHEY and CDR2 SMNVEV (reference sequence). The CDR3 length is 15 residues. V gave up 8 bases and J gave up 5 bases, with 19 bases separating them. The CDR3 sequence: CASARGGQLYQPQHF. The CDR3, as DNA: TGTGCCAGCGCTCGAGGGGGGCAGCTTTATCAGCCCCAGCATTTT.

The gene calls are TRBV9 and TRBJ2-7, with a weak D call TRBD2 (5 bases). Germline V lookup: CDR1 SGDLS, CDR2 YYNGEE. V shed 0 bases and J shed 2 bases, with 15 bases lying between them. The CDR3 loop spans 16 amino acids. Here the CDR3 reads CASSVAEAGVPYEQYF. DNA of the CDR3: TGTGCCAGCAGCGTAGCGGAGGCAGGAGTACCCTACGAGCAGTACTTC.

About this clone itself: Other DNA sequences from this sample encode an identical CDR3 as well. This chain connects TRBV10-3 to TRBJ1-2; no clear D gene. This CDR3 has 13 residues. V was trimmed by 4 bases and J by 2 bases, leaving 8 bases between them. In germline, CDR1 is ENHRY, CDR2 SYGVKD. CDR3 nucleotide sequence: TGTGCCATCAGTGGTGGCGCAAACTATGGCTACACCTTC. Encoded protein: CAISGGANYGYTF.

The chain links TRBV6-6 to TRBJ1-1, with 7 positions matching TRBD1. This CDR3 contains 16 residues. Trimming removed 0 bases from V and 6 bases from J; junction bases left unmatched: 10. CDR1 and CDR2 from the germline V gene are MNHNY and SVGAGI (reference sequence). The DNA of the CDR3 is TGTGCCAGCAGTTACTCGGGACAGCCGCTACTTCCTGAAGCTTTCTTT. Its protein product is CASSYSGQPLLPEAFF.

This chain joins TRBV21-1 and TRBJ1-5; the DNA was not used to check the table's D call, TRBD1. TRBV21-1 is a pseudogene segment. CDR3 size: 16 residues. The CDR3 nucleotides read TGTGCCAGCAGCAAAAGGGGGACAGGGCGCAATCAGCCCCAGCATTTT. It yields the protein CASSKRGTGRNQPQHF.

The chain recombines TRBV30 with TRBJ2-3; 14 bases are shared with TRBD2. Germline V gene sequence: CDR1 GTSNPN, CDR2 SVGIG (reference sequence). This CDR3 is built from 15 residues. The junction had 5 bases not matched to a gene; V was cut back by 8 bases and J by 1 base. The chain's CDR3 is CAGGLAGVRTDTQYF. The DNA for the CDR3 is TGTGCCGGGGGACTAGCGGGAGTTCGCACAGATACGCAGTATTTT.